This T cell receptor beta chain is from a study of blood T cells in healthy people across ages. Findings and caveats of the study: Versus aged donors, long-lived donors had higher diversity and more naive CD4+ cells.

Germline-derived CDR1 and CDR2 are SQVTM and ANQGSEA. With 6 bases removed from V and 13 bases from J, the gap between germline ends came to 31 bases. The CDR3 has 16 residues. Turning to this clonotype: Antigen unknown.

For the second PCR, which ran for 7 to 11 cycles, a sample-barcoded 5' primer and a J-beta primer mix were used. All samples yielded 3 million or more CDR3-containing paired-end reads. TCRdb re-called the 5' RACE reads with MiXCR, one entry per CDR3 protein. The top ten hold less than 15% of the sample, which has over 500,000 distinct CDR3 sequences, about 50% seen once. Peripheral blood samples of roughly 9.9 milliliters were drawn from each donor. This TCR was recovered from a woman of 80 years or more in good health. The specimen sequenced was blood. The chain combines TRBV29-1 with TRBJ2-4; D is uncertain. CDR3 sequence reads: CSVAPQRAPRPNEQYF. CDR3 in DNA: TGCAGCGTCGCACCCCAAAGGGCTCCCCGGCCCAATGAGCAGTACTTC. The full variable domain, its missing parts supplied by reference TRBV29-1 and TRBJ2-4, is SAVISQKPSRDICQRGTSLTIQCQVDSQVTMMFWYRQQPGQSLTLIATANQGSEATYESGFVIDKFPISRPNLTFSTLTVSNMSPEDSSIYLCSVAPQRAPRPNEQYFGAGTRLSVL.